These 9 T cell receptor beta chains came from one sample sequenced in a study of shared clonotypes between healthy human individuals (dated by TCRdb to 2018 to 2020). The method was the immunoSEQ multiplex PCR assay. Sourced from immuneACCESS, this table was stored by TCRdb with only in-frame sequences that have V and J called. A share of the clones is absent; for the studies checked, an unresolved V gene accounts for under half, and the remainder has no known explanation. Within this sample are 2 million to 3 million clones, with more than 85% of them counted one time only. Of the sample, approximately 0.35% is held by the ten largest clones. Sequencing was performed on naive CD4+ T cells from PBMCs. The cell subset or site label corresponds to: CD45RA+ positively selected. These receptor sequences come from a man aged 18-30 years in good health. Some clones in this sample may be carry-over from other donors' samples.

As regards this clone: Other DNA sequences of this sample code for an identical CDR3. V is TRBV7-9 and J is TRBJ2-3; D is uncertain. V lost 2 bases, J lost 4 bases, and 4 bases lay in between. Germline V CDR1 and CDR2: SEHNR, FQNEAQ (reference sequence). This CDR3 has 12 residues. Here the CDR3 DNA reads TGTGCCAGCAGCTTATTGGCAGATACGCAGTATTTT. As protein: CASSLLADTQYF.

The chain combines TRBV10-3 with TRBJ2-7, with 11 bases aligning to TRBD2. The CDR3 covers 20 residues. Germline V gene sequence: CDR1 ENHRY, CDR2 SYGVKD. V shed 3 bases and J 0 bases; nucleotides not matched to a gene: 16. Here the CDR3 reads CAISDRIGTSGSTSSYEQYF. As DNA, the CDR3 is TGTGCCATCAGTGACCGAATTGGAACTAGCGGGAGCACGTCCTCCTACGAGCAGTACTTC.

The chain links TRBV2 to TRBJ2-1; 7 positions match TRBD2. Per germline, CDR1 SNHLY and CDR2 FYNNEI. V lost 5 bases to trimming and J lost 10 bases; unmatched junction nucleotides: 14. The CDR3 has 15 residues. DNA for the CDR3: TGTGCCAGCAGTCGATTAGCGGGCGTCCTTGGGGAGCAGTTCTTC. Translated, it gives CASSRLAGVLGEQFF.

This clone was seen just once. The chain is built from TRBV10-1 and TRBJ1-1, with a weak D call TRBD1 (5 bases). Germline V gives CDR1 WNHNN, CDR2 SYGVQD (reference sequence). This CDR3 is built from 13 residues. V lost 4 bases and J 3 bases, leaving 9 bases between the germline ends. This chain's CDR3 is CASSGTGDTEAFF. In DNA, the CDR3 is TGCGCCAGCAGTGGAACAGGAGACACTGAAGCTTTCTTT.

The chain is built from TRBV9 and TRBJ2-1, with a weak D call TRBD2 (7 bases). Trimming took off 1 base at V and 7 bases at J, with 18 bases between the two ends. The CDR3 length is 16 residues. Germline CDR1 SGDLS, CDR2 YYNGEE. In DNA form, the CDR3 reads TGTGCCAGCAGCGTATCGCGGGGGCGTTTGTCAAATGAGCAGTTCTTC. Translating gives CASSVSRGRLSNEQFF.

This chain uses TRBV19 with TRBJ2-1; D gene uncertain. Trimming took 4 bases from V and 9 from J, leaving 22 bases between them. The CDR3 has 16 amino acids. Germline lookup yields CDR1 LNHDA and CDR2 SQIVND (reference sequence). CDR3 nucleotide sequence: TGTGCCAGTAGTACAAAGCTAGGGTCCCAGGTTGGTGAGCAGTTCTTC. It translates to CASSTKLGSQVGEQFF.

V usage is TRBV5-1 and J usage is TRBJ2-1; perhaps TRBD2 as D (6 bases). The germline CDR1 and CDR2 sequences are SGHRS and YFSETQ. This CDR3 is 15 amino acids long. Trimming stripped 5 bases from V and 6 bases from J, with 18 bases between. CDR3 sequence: CASSSAGLTLNEQFF. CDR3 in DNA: TGCGCCAGCAGTTCAGCGGGTCTAACCCTCAATGAGCAGTTCTTC.

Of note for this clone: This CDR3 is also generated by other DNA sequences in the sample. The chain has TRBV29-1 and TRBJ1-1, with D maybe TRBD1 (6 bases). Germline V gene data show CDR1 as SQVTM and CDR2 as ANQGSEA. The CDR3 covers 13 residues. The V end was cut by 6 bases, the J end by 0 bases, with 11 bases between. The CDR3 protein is CSVGGALNTEAFF. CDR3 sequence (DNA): TGCAGCGTGGGGGGGGCCCTGAACACTGAAGCTTTCTTT.

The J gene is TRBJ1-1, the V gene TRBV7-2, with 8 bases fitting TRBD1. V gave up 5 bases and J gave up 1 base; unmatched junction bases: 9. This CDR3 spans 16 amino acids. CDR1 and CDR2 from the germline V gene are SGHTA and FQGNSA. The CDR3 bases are TGTGCCAGCAGCCACGACTCCGGGACAGGGAACACTGAAGCTTTCTTT. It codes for CASSHDSGTGNTEAFF. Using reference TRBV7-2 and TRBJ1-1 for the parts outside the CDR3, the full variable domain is GAGVSQSPSNKVTEKGKDVELRCDPISGHTALYWYRQSLGQGLEFLIYFQGNSAPDKSGLPSDRFSAERTGGSVSTLTIQRTQQEDSAVYLCASSHDSGTGNTEAFFGQGTRLTVV.